This TCR beta chain originates from a study of blood T cell repertoires in COVID-19 (dated by TCRdb to 2018 to 2021). Regarding the research as a whole: The collaborator samples originated in the United States, Italy and Spain and spanned the acute and convalescent phases of COVID-19. The prospective study material was composed of cDNA or gDNA derived from T cells, B-cell-depleted T cells, or PBMCs. Subjects who had been exposed to COVID-19, were actively infected with it, or had recovered from it provided the deeply sampled blood TCRbeta repertoires that made up the dataset. The repertoires were released in a freely available public database meant as a resource for research on the immune response to SARS-CoV-2. The samples were drawn from the first 160 participants of the ongoing ImmuneRACE study and from 950 to 1,500 subjects provided by 6 global collaborators. Sample metadata almost always included a de-identified subject ID, COVID-19 status, age in years and sex. Where available, HLA class I and class II types were taken from metadata supplied by the sample provider and were not determined by assay-based typing.

The immunoSEQ Assay, a bias-controlled multiplex PCR, was used to amplify TCRbeta CDR3 regions from genomic DNA. On the authors' methods: Within the assay, amplification of reference gene primers was used to estimate how many nucleated cells each sample contained. Sequence reads were collapsed and filtered to measure the absolute abundance of every unique TCRbeta CDR3 rearrangement. For each sample, productive Simpson clonality was calculated by taking the square root of Simpson's diversity index across productive rearrangements. Not all clones reach the TCRdb copy of this immuneACCESS table, which keeps in-frame sequences only. Checked studies attribute under half of the gap to unresolved V genes and leave the rest unexplained. V and J calls and clone size are as listed in that table; D and trimming were resolved from the DNA. Within this sample are approximately 350,000 clones, with about 90% of them counted one time only. The top ten clones comprise 1.2% of the sample.

The CDR3 spans 14 residues, from the cysteine through the phenylalanine. Just CDR3 DNA is preserved here, 42 bases in frame from base 1. Cut back by 2 bases and 2 bases, the V and J ends lie 9 bases apart. The germline V gene yields MDHEN for CDR1 and SYDVKM for CDR2. As regards this clone: Its antigen specificity is not known. It has no much larger one-base neighbor in the sample; base qualities were not kept.

The paper's findings and limits, for the study overall: The quantity of clinical and demographic metadata differed by source and by participant and was supplied without curation.

Whole blood was collected in K2EDTA tubes by collaborating institutions according to the institutions' own protocols. For TCRbeta analysis, collaborator samples were shipped as frozen whole blood, as isolated PBMCs, or as DNA extracted from either sample type. This TCR was sampled from a man aged 40-50 years with acute or convalescent COVID-19. The sequenced sample was peripheral blood. The chain is made from TRBV28 and TRBJ1-1, with TRBD1 perhaps the D gene, on 5 matching bases. The CDR3 in this case is CASSLVQGNTEAFF. The nucleotide sequence is given as TGTGCCAGCAGTTTAGTCCAGGGCAACACTGAAGCTTTCTTT. Supplemented by the reference TRBV28 and TRBJ1-1 proteins around the CDR3, the complete variable domain is DVKVTQSSRYLVKRTGEKVFLECVQDMDHENMFWYRQDPGLGLRLIYFSYDVKMKEKGDIPEGYSVSREKKERFSLILESASTNQTSMYLCASSLVQGNTEAFFGQGTRLTVV.